The 5 T cell receptor beta chains below were found in one sample sequenced in a study of T cell responses to AZD1222 COVID-19 vaccine. TCRdb's table, derived via immunoSEQ multiplex PCR, lists solely in-frame clones and lacks some. Of some 74,000 clones in the sample, about 90% were seen once. The source was peripheral blood, collected 28 days after the second AZD1222 dose. These receptors were obtained from an adult who received the AZD1222 COVID-19 vaccine.

The chain is built from TRBV11-2 and TRBJ2-7; D is undetermined. Germline CDR1 SGHAT, CDR2 FQNNGV. There are 9 residues in the CDR3. CDR3 DNA: TGTGTCGAGCTGGACGAGCAGTACTTC. Amino acids: CVELDEQYF.

The chain combines TRBV6-6 with TRBJ1-2, with TRBD1 as a possible D gene (6 bases). This CDR3 is 14 amino acids long. Germline values: CDR1 MNHNY, CDR2 SVGAGI (reference sequence). Trimming took off 2 bases at V and 2 bases at J, with 9 bases between the two ends. CDR3 sequence: CASSYGDRNYGYTF. CDR3 DNA: TGTGCCAGCAGTTACGGAGACAGGAACTATGGCTACACCTTC.

The rearrangement links TRBV6-2 or TRBV6-3 to TRBJ2-7, with 9 bases identical to TRBD1. Germline CDR1 MNHEY, CDR2 SVGEGT. This CDR3 is built from 16 residues. V lost 5 bases and J lost 0; bases outside the gene matches: 8. CDR3 nucleotide sequence: TGTGCCAGCAGTACCTACCCGGGACAGGGCTCCTACGAGCAGTACTTC. Protein product: CASSTYPGQGSYEQYF.

Written as DNA, the CDR3 is TGCAGCGTGAGCGAGCCAGTTTCTGGCTACACCTTC. This codes for CSVSEPVSGYTF. This chain connects TRBV29-1 to TRBJ1-2; no reliable D call. The CDR3 is 12 amino acids. Germline V gene sequence: CDR1 SQVTM, CDR2 ANQGSEA. The ends were cut back, 6 bases at V and 7 bases at J, with 15 bases in the middle.

The J gene is TRBJ2-7, the V gene TRBV7-9, with 11 bases aligning to TRBD2. Trimming took 5 bases from V and 0 from J; bases not matched to a gene: 6. Germline lookup yields CDR1 SEHNR and CDR2 FQNEAQ (reference sequence). The CDR3 has 16 amino acids. The CDR3 spells CASSIWTSGSSYEQYF. The CDR3 nucleotides read TGTGCCAGCAGCATCTGGACTAGCGGGTCCTCCTACGAGCAGTACTTC. The variable domain in full, with the rest retrieved from reference TRBV7-9 and TRBJ2-7, is DTGVSQNPRHKITKRGQNVTFRCDPISEHNRLYWYRQTLGQGPEFLTYFQNEAQLEKSRLLSDRFSAERPKGSFSTLEIQRTEQGDSAMYLCASSIWTSGSSYEQYFGPGTRLTVT.